The T cell receptor (beta chain) described here comes from a study of blood T cell repertoires in COVID-19. Study summary: Some COVID-19 samples were acute and others convalescent; all came from the United States, Italy and Spain.

The Seattle patients, enrolled during active infection, were followed longitudinally. TCRdb keeps only in-frame clones here, not all; method: immunoSEQ multiplex PCR. This sample has some 120,000 clones, with 75% to 90% found just once. The CDR3 runs to 15 residues. Germline CDR1 MNHEY, CDR2 SMNVEV (reference sequence). Deletions cut 6 bases from V and 0 bases from J, with 15 bases between. The receptor's source is a woman aged 80 or over with COVID-19, enrolled during active disease. The sample consisted of peripheral blood. The rearrangement uses TRBV27 and TRBJ2-7; maybe TRBD1 (6 bases). The DNA of the CDR3 is TGTGCCAGCAGAAGCCCGACAGGACTCTCCTACGAGCAGTACTTC. Translated, it gives CASRSPTGLSYEQYF.